This T cell receptor (beta chain) was identified in a study of vaccination and CD4 T cells after COVID-19. Treatment described: roughly 11-day PBMC culture with coronavirus spike peptide pools or control peptides (ViraFEST assay). With peptide pools, ViraFEST first expanded antigen-specific T cells and afterwards sequenced their TCRs. V lost 3 bases and J 3 bases, leaving 15 bases between the germline ends. The CDR3 has 15 amino acids. The Oncomine TCR Beta short-read assay sequenced DNA from cultured CD4+ T cells. TCRdb re-called the PCR reads with MiXCR, one entry per CDR3 protein. This sample has 13,000 or so distinct CDR3 sequences, with just under 75% found just once. The study, taken as a whole, reports: This study had few convalescent patients and no early post-infection samples. Within the convalescent patients, spike mono-reactivity was found in 304 of 307 vaccine-specific clones. The rise in median SARS-CoV-2-reactive clonotypes, from approximately 21 to 40, was not significant.

A note on this clonotype: Antigen specificity is unknown.

This chain joins TRBV12-3 or TRBV12-4 and TRBJ2-7; the D is unclear. The sample was CD4+ T cells from blood, cultured in vitro. The origin of this receptor is a human donor who had recovered from COVID-19. The CDR3 DNA reads as TGTGCCAGCAGTTTGGGCAGGTCTCTAAGCTACGAGCAGTACTTC. This encodes CASSLGRSLSYEQYF.